One T cell receptor (beta chain) is described in this entry. It lacks a known antigen. No quality values exist for individual bases; no much larger clone is one base distant. The source of the sample is a study of cytomegalovirus exposure and HLA in healthy donors (dated 2017 in TCRdb). Background on the whole study: According to an earlier analysis of a few hundred of the donors, some 180 million T cells yielded 90 million to 130 million unique TCR beta sequences and roughly 280 Gb of sequence data. The study aimed to test whether signatures of past pathogen exposure could be identified by cataloging public T cell receptors. HLA typing included class I and class II loci at four-digit resolution. Using immunosequencing, the study profiled T cell repertoires from 666 subjects and related those repertoires to cytomegalovirus serostatus. In an earlier analysis of several hundred of the donors, high-throughput TCR beta sequencing was used to judge whether each TCR beta V gene segment behaved as functional or pseudogenic. Every repertoire in the discovery cohort had been generated on one and the same sequencing platform. Because of strong linkage in the cohort, a handful of DR-DQ haplotypes were treated as single units for association and clustering. The genetic ancestry cluster associated with self-reported Caucasian donors included about 81% of the roughly 410 genotyped donors. Across some 400 genotyped donors of the cohort, an average of approximately 240,000 unique TCR beta nucleotide sequences per donor were sequenced, and roughly 20% of those sequences were non-productive. In a later analysis, previously published TCR beta repertoires from 550 to 700 donors were re-analyzed and high-resolution HLA genotyping was added so that TCR occurrence patterns could be studied. The number of typed donors differed by locus: about 620-640 for A, B, C, DRB1 and DQB1; 500 to 550 for DQA1; over 600 for DPA1; and roughly 450 for DPB1. Donor age, sex, ethnicity and CMV serostatus were collected together with the repertoire data. In the later analysis, no new phenotypic data were used to find candidate immune exposures; instead, reliance was placed on TCR beta sequences and their occurrence across donors. Besides the first cohort of roughly 640 subjects, a separate validation cohort made up of around 120 different subjects was used. An early release that covered some 640 HLA-typed donors contained approximately 300 gigabases of sequencing data and tens of millions of unique TCR sequences. A later genetic analysis used genome-wide SNP genotypes for about 65% of the 666 donors, treating that subset as a discovery cohort. High-throughput TCR immunosequencing, statistical association of individual TCRs with disease status, and machine learning were combined to predict cytomegalovirus infection status.

Results the study describes overall, beyond this receptor: Because counts were too low, around 18 rarely observed V segments, including chromosome 9 orphons, were left out of the earlier analysis of some 640 of the donors. This cohort had only TCR beta chains sequenced, and the lack of alpha or paired-chain data limited which features could be detected. According to a later analysis, parvovirus B19, influenza, CMV and Epstein-Barr virus appeared linked to several top co-occurrence clusters. A further reported finding was that TCR beta sequences accurately predicted the HLA-A and HLA-B alleles for most subjects in the first cohort. In a later analysis, some 17,000 TCR beta sequences were associated with specific HLA alleles at a false discovery rate of 0.05. In a later analysis, the rate of TCR association differed among HLA loci, with DRB1 alleles having the most associated TCRs and HLA-C alleles having the fewest. While some public TCRs were present in many individuals, most TCR sequences turned up only very rarely across donors. Most CMV-associated TCR beta chains appeared to be HLA-restricted in a later analysis, and the HLA associations seemed to be driven largely by CMV exposure. A total of 164 TCR beta chains were listed by the study as associated with cytomegalovirus. Roughly uniform sequencing depth across donors was assumed in presence/absence analyses, although this assumption may not hold. A group of highly shared sequence variants was considered likely to be a technical artifact of the sequencing pipeline. In an earlier analysis of over 550 of the donors, most TCR beta V segments were observed in productive rearrangements about 90% or about 30% of the time, broadly matching IMGT annotations. In a later analysis, HLA-associated TCR beta chains were found to be more clonally expanded and to have lower generation probabilities than equally common non-associated chains. The authors suggested that the approach could potentially be extended to other disease states and immunological phenotypes. An association between a missense DCLRE1C variant and V-gene and J-gene trimming of TCR beta chains was found in a later genetic analysis and replicated in an independent cohort. Correlated functional status among segregating V segments might be attributable to linkage disequilibrium, but an unknown experimental factor could not be ruled out. Because some donors lacked HLA typing at each locus, the association tests relied only on the typed subset. Cytomegalovirus status was reported to be diagnosed by the classifier with high specificity and sensitivity in both the original and validation cohorts. CMV serostatus was the only immune exposure information available for the cohort. Strong co-occurrence of HLA alleles, especially DR and DQ, made assigning TCR associations to individual alleles difficult. According to a later genetic analysis, donors in an Asian-associated ancestry cluster had fewer N-insertions in productive TCRs than the approximately 700-donor mean. Some IMGT-functional V segments, including TRBV6-2 and TRBV6-3, could not be distinguished by the 87-base-pair reads and were therefore excluded. In vitro tests confirmed that a few of the cytomegalovirus-associated TCR beta chains recognize cytomegalovirus antigens.

V loses 2 bases of germline sequence and J loses 0 bases, and the interval between the two ends is 8 bases. CDR3 length: 14 amino acids, cysteine to phenylalanine. The retained sequence is limited to the CDR3, 42 bases, with the frame set at the first base. CDR1 and CDR2, per the germline V gene (reference sequence), are PRHDT and FYEKMQ. The cohort was made up of under 800 healthy bone marrow donors. All cohort members were sampled while nominally healthy, although unrecorded immune exposures were likely present. The donor tested CMV seronegative and was one of the 352 seronegative cohort members. A peripheral blood sample was collected from each donor, and TCR beta sequencing was performed on peripheral blood mononuclear cells. The Qiagen DNeasy Blood Extraction Kit was used to extract genomic DNA from the blood cell samples. Library method: the immunoSEQ multiplex PCR assay. The multiplex PCR relied on a mix of 60 forward primers for TCR Vbeta segments and 13 reverse primers for TCR Jbeta segments. The CDR3 region of rearranged TCR beta genes was amplified from genomic DNA by a multiplex PCR assay. The Illumina HiSeq System was used to sequence the amplified TCR beta libraries as 87-base-pair reads. The study's own analysis went as follows. A later analysis counted approximately 76 million unique TCR beta chains across the 666 repertoires, and 9.5 million to 11 million of these chains were shared by at least two donors. A nearest-neighbor algorithm error-corrected the raw reads and collapsed the reads into unique sequences, merging closely related sequences to remove PCR and sequencing errors. CDR3 sequences were aligned to IMGT reference sequences to assign V, D and J gene segments. For a sequence to be retained, at least a six-nucleotide match to both a V gene segment and a J gene segment was required. Rearrangements were classified as productive when the CDR3 lacked stop codons and remained in frame with V and J, and all other rearrangements were classified as non-productive. CDR3 was defined by IMGT convention, running from the second conserved V-encoded cysteine to the conserved J-encoded phenylalanine. The earlier analysis of some 580 of the donors excluded any sequence lacking an unambiguous match to a single V gene segment. In an earlier analysis of approximately 550 of the donors, V segments were called functional above 56.7% productive rearrangements and were called segregating when the between-donor standard deviation exceeded 5%. A statistical classification framework was developed to diagnose cytomegalovirus status using the catalog of TCR beta chain sequences. In a later analysis, TCR nucleotide sequences were compared against IMGT/GENE-DB human TR gene sequences so that V and J genes could be assigned. The TCRdist pipeline was used in a later analysis to assign CDR3 sequences and most-parsimonious VDJ recombination scenarios. In a later analysis, every TCR beta chain was defined by the combination of its CDR3 amino acid sequence and its V-gene family, and reads without a unique V-gene family were dropped. A later analysis removed 592 highly shared, low-generation-probability nucleotide sequences to deal with suspected cross-contamination and a sequencing artifact. A later analysis calculated a clonal expansion index for each public chain from normalized within-repertoire ranks of inferred template counts. Generation probabilities in a later analysis came from a VDJ recombination model fitted to out-of-frame rearrangements, and those results were checked against IGoR. In a later analysis, hypergeometric tests were used to score TCR-TCR, TCR-HLA and TCR-CMV co-occurrence, with a repertoire-size bias correction applied to TCR pairs. False discovery rates were estimated in a later analysis by permuting HLA or CMV assignments 20 times. A later analysis grouped co-occurring TCRs with DBSCAN, adding TCRdist sequence similarity when clustering within HLA-allele-positive subsets. Repertoires with fewer than 30,000 or more than 120,000 public chains were left out of co-occurrence clustering, as were roughly five repertoires with anomalous nucleotide sharing. TCRdb took over this immuneACCESS table, retaining in-frame rearrangements with V and J assigned. Such tables are incomplete; in checked studies, under half of the missing clones stem from an unresolved V gene, and the remainder is unexplained. The DNA was the basis for D and trimming; V, J and clone size are from that table. The sample profile shows about 98,000 clones; around four fifths of them were found once. The ten largest make up 2.5% to 3% of the sample.

Sample: PBMCs. The receptor was isolated from a middle-aged man in good health and CMV-seronegative. The chain uses TRBV13 and TRBJ2-7; no D segment can be confidently identified. The CDR3 protein sequence reads: CASSLSSNSYEQYF. The DNA sequence follows: TGTGCCAGCAGCTTATCCAGTAACTCCTACGAGCAGTACTTC. Outside the CDR3, residues come from the reference TRBV13 and TRBJ2-7 proteins, so the full variable domain is: AAGVIQSPRHLIKEKRETATLKCYPIPRHDTVYWYQQGPGQDPQFLISFYEKMQSDKGSIPDRFSAQQFSDYHSELNMSSLELGDSALYFCASSLSSNSYEQYFGPGTRLTVT.